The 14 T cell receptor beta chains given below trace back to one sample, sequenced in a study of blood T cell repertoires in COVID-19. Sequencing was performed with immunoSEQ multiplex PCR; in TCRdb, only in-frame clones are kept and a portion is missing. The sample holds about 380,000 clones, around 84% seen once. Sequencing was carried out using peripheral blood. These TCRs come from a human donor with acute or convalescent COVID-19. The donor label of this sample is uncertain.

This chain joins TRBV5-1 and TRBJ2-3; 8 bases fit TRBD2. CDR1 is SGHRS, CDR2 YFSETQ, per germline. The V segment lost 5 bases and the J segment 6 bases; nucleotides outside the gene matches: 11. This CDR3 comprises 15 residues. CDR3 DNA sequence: TGCGCCAGCAGGATTGTAACGGGGGGGCAGGATACGCAGTATTTT. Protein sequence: CASRIVTGGQDTQYF.

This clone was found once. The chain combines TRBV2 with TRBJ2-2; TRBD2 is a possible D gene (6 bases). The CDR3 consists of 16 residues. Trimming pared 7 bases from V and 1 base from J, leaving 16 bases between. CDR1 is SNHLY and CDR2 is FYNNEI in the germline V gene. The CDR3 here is CASIGGSWGNTGELFF. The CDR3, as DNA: TGTGCCAGCATCGGAGGGTCGTGGGGGAACACCGGGGAGCTGTTTTTT. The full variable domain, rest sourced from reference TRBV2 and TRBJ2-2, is EPEVTQTPSHQVTQMGQEVILRCVPISNHLYFYWYRQILGQKVEFLVSFYNNEISEKSEIFDDQFSVERPDGSNFTLKIRSTKLEDSAMYFCASIGGSWGNTGELFFGEGSRLTVL.

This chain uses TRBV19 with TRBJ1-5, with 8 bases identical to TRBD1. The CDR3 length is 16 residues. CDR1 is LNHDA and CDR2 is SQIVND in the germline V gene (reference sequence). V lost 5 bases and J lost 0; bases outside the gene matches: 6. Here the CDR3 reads CASSSGQGRSNQPQHF. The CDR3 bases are TGTGCCAGTAGTTCCGGACAGGGACGTAGCAATCAGCCCCAGCATTTT.

The CDR3, as DNA: TGCGCCAGCAGCTTGGCCGGGCGGGGGGGCCTCTACGAGCAGTACTTC. Its protein is CASSLAGRGGLYEQYF. V and J are TRBV5-1 and TRBJ2-7, with TRBD2 matching 9 bases. Germline-derived CDR1 and CDR2 are SGHRS and YFSETQ. V was pared by 0 bases and J by 3 bases, with 7 bases of the junction left unmatched. The CDR3 runs 16 residues.

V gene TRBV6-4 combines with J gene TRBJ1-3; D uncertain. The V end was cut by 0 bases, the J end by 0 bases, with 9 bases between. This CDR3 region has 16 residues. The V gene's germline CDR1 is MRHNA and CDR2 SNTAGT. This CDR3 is CASSDSRRSSGNTIYF. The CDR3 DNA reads TGTGCCAGCAGTGACTCTAGAAGAAGCTCTGGAAACACCATATATTTT.

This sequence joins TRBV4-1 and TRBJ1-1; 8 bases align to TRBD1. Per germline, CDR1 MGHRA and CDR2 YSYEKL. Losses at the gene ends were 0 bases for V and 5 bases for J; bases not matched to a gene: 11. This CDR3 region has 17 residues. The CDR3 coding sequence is TGCGCCAGCAGCCAAGATCCGCAGGGGGCCTCGGATACTGAAGCTTTCTTT. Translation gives CASSQDPQGASDTEAFF.

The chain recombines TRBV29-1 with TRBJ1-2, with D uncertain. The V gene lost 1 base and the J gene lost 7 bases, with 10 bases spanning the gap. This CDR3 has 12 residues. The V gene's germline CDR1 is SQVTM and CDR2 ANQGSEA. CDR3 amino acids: CSVEAGGGGYTF. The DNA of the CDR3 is TGCAGCGTTGAAGCGGGAGGAGGTGGCTACACCTTC.

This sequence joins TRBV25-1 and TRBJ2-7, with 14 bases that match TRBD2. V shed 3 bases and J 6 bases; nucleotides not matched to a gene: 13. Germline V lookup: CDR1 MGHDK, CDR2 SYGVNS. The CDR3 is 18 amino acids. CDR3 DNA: TGTGCCAGCAGTGATGGGTTAGGGACTAGCGGGAGTTGGTCCGAGCAGTACTTC. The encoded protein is CASSDGLGTSGSWSEQYF.

The CDR3 bases are TGTGCCAGCAGTTCGCGGACAGGGACTCAGCCCCAGCATTTT. Translation: CASSSRTGTQPQHF. The chain carries TRBV28 and TRBJ1-5, with 8 bases fitting TRBD1. The trim removed 4 bases at V and 6 bases at J, leaving 5 bases unmatched. The CDR3 is made up of 14 amino acids. The V gene's germline CDR1 is MDHEN and CDR2 SYDVKM.

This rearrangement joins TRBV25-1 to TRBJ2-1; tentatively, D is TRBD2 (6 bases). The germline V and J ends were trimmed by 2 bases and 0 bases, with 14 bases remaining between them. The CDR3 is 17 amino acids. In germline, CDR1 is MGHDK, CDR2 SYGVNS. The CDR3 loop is CASSELIAASSYNEQFF. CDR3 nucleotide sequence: TGTGCCAGCAGTGAACTCATAGCGGCCTCCTCCTACAATGAGCAGTTCTTC.

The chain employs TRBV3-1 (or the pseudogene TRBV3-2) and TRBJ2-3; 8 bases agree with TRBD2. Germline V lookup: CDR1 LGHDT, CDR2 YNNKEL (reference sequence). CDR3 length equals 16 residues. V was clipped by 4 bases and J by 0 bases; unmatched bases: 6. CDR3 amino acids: CASSPQIAGSTDTQYF. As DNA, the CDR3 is TGTGCCAGCAGCCCTCAAATAGCGGGAAGCACAGATACGCAGTATTTT.

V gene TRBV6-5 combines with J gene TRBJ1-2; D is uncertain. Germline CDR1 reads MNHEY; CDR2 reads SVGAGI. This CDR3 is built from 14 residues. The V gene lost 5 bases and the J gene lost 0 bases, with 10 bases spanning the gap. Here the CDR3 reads CASSLAATNYGYTF. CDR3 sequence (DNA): TGTGCCAGCAGTCTGGCGGCGACTAACTATGGCTACACCTTC.

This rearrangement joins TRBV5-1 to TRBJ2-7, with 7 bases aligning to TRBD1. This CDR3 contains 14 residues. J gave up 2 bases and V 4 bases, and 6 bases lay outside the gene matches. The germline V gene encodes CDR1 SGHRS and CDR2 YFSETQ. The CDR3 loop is CASSPRQGPYEQYF. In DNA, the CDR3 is TGCGCCAGCAGCCCACGACAGGGACCCTACGAGCAGTACTTC.

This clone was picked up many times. The CDR3 DNA is TGTGCCAGCCAACTAGGGGGCTACACCAACGAGCAGTACTTC. Its translation: CASQLGGYTNEQYF. The chain is built from TRBV3-1 (or the pseudogene TRBV3-2) and TRBJ2-7; the match to TRBD1 covers 7 bases. Unmatched junction bases numbered 12, after V lost 8 bases and J lost 5 bases. Germline V gene lookup returns CDR1 LGHDT and CDR2 YNNKEL (reference sequence). The CDR3 has 14 residues.